This is a list of T cell receptor beta chains from one sample in a study of STAT5B mutations in CD4+ large granular lymphocyte leukemia. The repertoire was sequenced with immunoSEQ multiplex PCR; TCRdb's copy has only in-frame clones and lacks some. The sample lists about 31,000 clones, roughly 70% occurring once. The sample was CD4+ T cells from blood buffy coats. The receptors shown here come from a human donor in good health. The CDR3 runs from the conserved cysteine through the conserved F or W. D genes are given only for firm matches. Expanded clones are given a class, and other clones once, few, many or no size at all.

V gene: TRBV27
J gene: TRBJ2-2
D gene: TRBD1
clone size: few
CDR3 protein: CASSSQDRDTGELFF
CDR3 DNA: TGTGCCAGCAGTTCACAGGACAGGGACACCGGGGAGCTGTTTTTT

V gene: TRBV7-9
J gene: TRBJ1-1
D gene: -
clone size: -
CDR3 protein: CASSLGGVAKNTEAFF
CDR3 DNA: TGTGCCAGCAGCTTAGGAGGGGTTGCTAAAAACACTGAAGCTTTCTTT

V gene: TRBV7-2
J gene: TRBJ1-5
D gene: -
clone size: few
CDR3 protein: CASSFNRDTPHF
CDR3 DNA: TGTGCCAGCAGCTTTAACCGGGACACCCCGCATTTT

V gene: TRBV10-3
J gene: TRBJ2-1
D gene: TRBD1
clone size: -
CDR3 protein: CAISSTGGTYNEQFF
CDR3 DNA: TGTGCCATCAGTAGCACAGGGGGAACCTACAATGAGCAGTTCTTC

V gene: TRBV5-4
J gene: TRBJ1-1
D gene: -
clone size: few
CDR3 protein: CASSWGSHMGLGTEAFF
CDR3 DNA: TGTGCCAGCAGCTGGGGAAGTCATATGGGTCTCGGGACTGAAGCTTTCTTT

V gene: TRBV11-2
J gene: TRBJ1-1
D gene: -
clone size: -
CDR3 protein: CASSLGSGWNTEAFF
CDR3 DNA: TGTGCCAGCAGCCTAGGAAGTGGGTGGAACACTGAAGCTTTCTTT

V gene: TRBV30
J gene: TRBJ1-1
D gene: -
clone size: -
CDR3 protein: CAGGRRTEAFF
CDR3 DNA: TGTGCCGGAGGTCGAAGAACTGAAGCTTTCTTT

V gene: TRBV19
J gene: TRBJ2-7
D gene: TRBD1
clone size: -
CDR3 protein: CASSMTGSSVEQYF
CDR3 DNA: TGTGCCAGTAGTATGACAGGGAGCTCTGTCGAGCAGTACTTC

V gene: TRBV11-2
J gene: TRBJ1-4
D gene: TRBD1
clone size: few
CDR3 protein: CASSPGTALNEKLFF
CDR3 DNA: TGTGCCAGCAGCCCCGGGACAGCGCTGAATGAAAAACTGTTTTTT

V gene: TRBV9
J gene: TRBJ2-3
D gene: -
clone size: -
CDR3 protein: CASSLRPDTDTQYF
CDR3 DNA: TGTGCCAGCAGCCTTAGACCAGACACAGATACGCAGTATTTT

V gene: TRBV29-1
J gene: TRBJ2-5
D gene: TRBD1
clone size: few
CDR3 protein: CSGRQGASETQYF
CDR3 DNA: TGCAGCGGGAGACAGGGGGCATCAGAGACCCAGTACTTC

V gene: TRBV5-6
J gene: TRBJ2-7
D gene: TRBD1
clone size: -
CDR3 protein: CASSPWDRVYEQYF
CDR3 DNA: TGTGCCAGCAGCCCCTGGGACAGGGTGTACGAGCAGTACTTC

V gene: TRBV9
J gene: TRBJ2-1
D gene: -
clone size: -
CDR3 protein: CASSVDRNNEQFF
CDR3 DNA: TGTGCCAGCAGCGTAGATCGGAACAATGAGCAGTTCTTC

V gene: TRBV9
J gene: TRBJ2-7
D gene: -
clone size: -
CDR3 protein: CASSQSSGSSYEQYF
CDR3 DNA: TGTGCCAGCAGCCAGTCATCCGGGAGCTCCTACGAGCAGTACTTC

V gene: TRBV14
J gene: TRBJ2-2
D gene: -
clone size: few
CDR3 protein: CASRARLTGELFF
CDR3 DNA: TGTGCCAGCAGGGCACGACTCACCGGGGAGCTGTTTTTT

V gene: TRBV18
J gene: TRBJ1-1
D gene: -
clone size: few
CDR3 protein: CASSPSGLNTEAFF
CDR3 DNA: TGTGCCAGCTCGCCATCGGGGTTGAACACTGAAGCTTTCTTT

V gene: TRBV19
J gene: TRBJ2-3
D gene: -
clone size: -
CDR3 protein: CASSGTGAETQYF
CDR3 DNA: TGTGCCAGTAGCGGGACGGGAGCAGAAACGCAGTATTTT

V gene: TRBV5-4
J gene: TRBJ2-3
D gene: -
clone size: -
CDR3 protein: CASSLWGLRKTDTQYF
CDR3 DNA: TGTGCCAGCAGCTTATGGGGTCTCCGGAAAACAGATACGCAGTATTTT

V gene: TRBV16
J gene: TRBJ1-2
D gene: -
clone size: -
CDR3 protein: CASSQYRVGYTF
CDR3 DNA: TGTGCCAGCAGCCAATACCGTGTAGGCTACACCTTC

V gene: TRBV14
J gene: TRBJ2-1
D gene: TRBD1
clone size: -
CDR3 protein: CASSQVAGGNEQFF
CDR3 DNA: TGTGCCAGCAGCCAAGTCGCAGGGGGTAACGAGCAGTTCTTC

V gene: TRBV7-9
J gene: TRBJ2-1
D gene: -
clone size: -
CDR3 protein: CASSPTQSSYNEQFF
CDR3 DNA: TGTGCCAGCAGCCCGACCCAGAGCTCCTACAATGAGCAGTTCTTC

V gene: TRBV29-1
J gene: TRBJ1-2
D gene: -
clone size: few
CDR3 protein: CSATLGQPDYGYTF
CDR3 DNA: TGCAGCGCCACCCTGGGACAACCGGACTATGGCTACACCTTC

V gene: TRBV5-1
J gene: TRBJ2-7
D gene: TRBD1
clone size: few
CDR3 protein: CASSAGDRGPEYF
CDR3 DNA: TGCGCCAGCAGCGCTGGGGACAGGGGGCCGGAGTACTTC

V gene: TRBV6-4
J gene: TRBJ1-2
D gene: -
clone size: -
CDR3 protein: CASSDSGGNYGYTF
CDR3 DNA: TGTGCCAGCAGTGACTCGGGAGGGAACTATGGCTACACCTTC

V gene: TRBV5-4
J gene: TRBJ2-5
D gene: -
clone size: -
CDR3 protein: CASSLAGETQYF
CDR3 DNA: TGTGCCAGCAGCTTGGCCGGGGAGACCCAGTACTTC

V gene: TRBV7-2
J gene: TRBJ2-7
D gene: -
clone size: -
CDR3 protein: CASSLASVGYEQYF
CDR3 DNA: TGTGCCAGCAGCTTAGCCTCGGTCGGCTACGAGCAGTACTTC